What follows is one T cell receptor beta chain and its context. These data are taken from a study of cytomegalovirus exposure and HLA in healthy donors. With V trimmed by 0 bases and J by 5 bases, 5 bases remained unmatched. This CDR3 is 16 amino acids long. The germline gives CDR1 LGHNA, CDR2 YNFKEQ. Primers included in the PCR were 60 Vbeta and 13 Jbeta primers. Sequencing was performed with immunoSEQ multiplex PCR; in TCRdb, only in-frame clones are kept and a portion is missing. The data hold 150,000 or so clones, with less than 85% observed a single time. V is TRBV4-2 and J is TRBJ2-2; 8 bases are shared with TRBD2. This receptor was identified in a woman aged 60 to 75 in good health and CMV-seropositive. Sequences were obtained from PBMCs. CDR3 sequence: CASSQDPGGATGELFF. The CDR3 coding sequence is TGTGCCAGCAGCCAAGACCCGGGAGGGGCGACCGGGGAGCTGTTTTTT.